This T cell receptor beta chain came from a study of OX40 agonist ivuxolimab in advanced cancers. A note on the overall study: Ivuxolimab was an agonistic, fully human IgG2 monoclonal antibody directed against OX40 (CD134), a costimulatory receptor. Intravenous ivuxolimab was administered to patients every 2 weeks at six dose levels: 0.01, 0.1, 0.3, 1.5, 3 and 10 mg/kg. The paper covers the monotherapy dose-escalation part of the phase I ivuxolimab trial, which included N of about 50 patients. Peripheral TCRbeta sequencing was intended to test whether TCR sequence diversity was altered and clonal T-cell expansion was caused by ivuxolimab. In the dose-escalation cohort, 70% to 90% of patients were male, and the mean age was around 65 years with a range of roughly 20 to 79. Of the approximately 50 dose-escalation patients, hepatocellular carcinoma was present in around 20, melanoma in approximately 15, renal cell carcinoma in 9 and head and neck cancer in 9. Patients were allowed to have had prior anti-PD-1, anti-PD-L1 or anti-CTLA-4 therapy, and around 41% of the dose-escalation patients had previously received checkpoint inhibitors. Three dose-escalation patients achieved partial responses, one with hepatocellular carcinoma and two with cutaneous melanoma.

What the study reported, not specific to this receptor: Antigen specificity was not determined for the clonally expanded peripheral T cells. Partial responders in the 0.1-3.0 mg/kg groups had among the lowest normalized peripheral clonal expansion, especially among CD8+ T cells. Low levels of normalized T-cell clonal expansion were also seen in some patients who did not respond. After ivuxolimab, expanded clones were on average more numerous among CD8+ T cells than among CD4+ T cells. At doses from 0.1 to 3.0 mg/kg, clonal expansion was seen in both CD4+ and CD8+ blood T cells between baseline and week 6.

To sequence the TCRbeta CDR3 region, genomic DNA was isolated from the sorted cells. The immunoSEQ Assay was used for sequencing of TCRbeta CDR3 regions. The table comes from immuneACCESS by way of TCRdb, which keeps in-frame sequences with V and J called. Part of the clones is missing from these tables; in studies checked, under half for an unresolved V gene and the rest for unknown reasons. Here the sample has tens of thousands of clones; about 86% occur a single time. The ten largest clones capture around 0.6% of the sample. The CDR3, cysteine through phenylalanine, is 15 amino acids long. The DNA shown is the 45-base CDR3, in frame from base 1. From a lookup of the germline V gene, CDR1 and CDR2 are SGHVS and FQNEAQ. The trim is 0 bases for V and 4 bases for J, with a gap of 11 bases between the germline ends. A few counts support this clone. Its recognized antigen is unknown. Within one base of it there is no much larger clone, and no base qualities were kept.

The trial excluded patients who had a history of autoimmune disease or were on systemic immunosuppression. Peripheral blood for TCR sequencing was drawn from every dose cohort at baseline, at cycle 4 day 1 and at cycle 7 day 1. Samples came from an open-label, multicenter, first-in-human phase I dose-escalation trial of ivuxolimab. Adults with locally advanced or metastatic melanoma, renal cell carcinoma, hepatocellular carcinoma or head and neck squamous cell carcinoma were enrolled in the trial. Before TCR sequencing, CD4+ and CD8+ T cells were separately sorted from peripheral blood. The sample consisted of CD4+ or CD8+ T cells sorted from blood, taken in a trial of the OX40 agonist ivuxolimab. In this chain, TRBV7-8 is recombined with TRBJ2-3; a tentative D call is TRBD1 (5 bases match). The TCR originated in an adult with an advanced solid tumor such as melanoma, head and neck, liver or kidney cancer. The sequence in DNA is TGTGCCAGCAGCTTAGCCGTCCAGGGCTCAGATACGCAGTATTTT. Translated, it gives CASSLAVQGSDTQYF.